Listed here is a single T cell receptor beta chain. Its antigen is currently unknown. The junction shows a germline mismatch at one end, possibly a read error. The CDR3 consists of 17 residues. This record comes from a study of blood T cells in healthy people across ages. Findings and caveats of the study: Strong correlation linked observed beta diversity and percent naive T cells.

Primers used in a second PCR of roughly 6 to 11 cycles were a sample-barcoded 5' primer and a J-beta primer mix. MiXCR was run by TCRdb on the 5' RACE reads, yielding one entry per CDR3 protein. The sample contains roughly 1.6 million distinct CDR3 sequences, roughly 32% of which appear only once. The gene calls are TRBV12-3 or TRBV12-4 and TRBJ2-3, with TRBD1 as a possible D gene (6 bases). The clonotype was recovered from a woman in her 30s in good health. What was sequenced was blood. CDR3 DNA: TGTGCCAGCAGTTTGGTGAAACTAAGAGGGGGAGCAGATACGCAGTATTTC. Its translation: CASSLVKLRGGADTQYF.